This T cell receptor beta chain is drawn from a study of cytomegalovirus exposure and HLA in healthy donors. V shed 3 bases and J shed 8 bases, with 16 bases lying between them. This CDR3 region has 14 residues. Germline V lookup: CDR1 LGHNA, CDR2 YSLEER. The PCR used 60 Vbeta and 13 Jbeta primers. Repertoires were generated with immunoSEQ multiplex PCR, while TCRdb's copy carries only in-frame clones and drops some. The table records 150,000 to 200,000 clones, over 70% of them present only once. The genes are TRBV4-3 and TRBJ1-2, with TRBD1 as a possible D gene (6 bases). Sequencing input: PBMCs. This receptor was obtained from a young man in good health and CMV-seronegative. CDR3 DNA: TGCGCCAGCAGCCACCTGACAGGACGCCGAGGCTACACCTTC. This gives the protein CASSHLTGRRGYTF.